The clone carrying this T cell receptor (beta chain) has just a few counts. The data belong to a study of T cells after yellow fever vaccination. Study overall: Where fractions had low cell numbers, libraries were prepared from them with the SMART-Seq v4 Ultra Low Input RNA kit.

The CDR3 consists of 14 residues. CDR1 ENHRY and CDR2 SYGVKD come from the germline V gene. Germline trimming cut 7 bases from V and 7 bases from J; bases unmatched to any gene: 13. Production of TCR cDNA was by 5'RACE template switching, which also added a universal primer site and UMIs. A single record per CDR3 protein comes from TCRdb applying MiXCR to the 5' RACE reads. The data hold some 340,000 distinct CDR3 sequences, with around 11% observed a single time. The chain joins TRBV10-3 to TRBJ2-7, with TRBD1 matching over 7 bases. Sample: CD4+ T cells sorted from PBMCs, taken 45 days after the yellow fever booster vaccination. The sequence came from a man between 18 and 35 years old who received the YFV17D yellow fever vaccine. In DNA, the CDR3 is TGTGCCATCACCGACAGGGCTACTCAAGAGGAGCAGTACTTC. Translation gives CAITDRATQEEQYF.